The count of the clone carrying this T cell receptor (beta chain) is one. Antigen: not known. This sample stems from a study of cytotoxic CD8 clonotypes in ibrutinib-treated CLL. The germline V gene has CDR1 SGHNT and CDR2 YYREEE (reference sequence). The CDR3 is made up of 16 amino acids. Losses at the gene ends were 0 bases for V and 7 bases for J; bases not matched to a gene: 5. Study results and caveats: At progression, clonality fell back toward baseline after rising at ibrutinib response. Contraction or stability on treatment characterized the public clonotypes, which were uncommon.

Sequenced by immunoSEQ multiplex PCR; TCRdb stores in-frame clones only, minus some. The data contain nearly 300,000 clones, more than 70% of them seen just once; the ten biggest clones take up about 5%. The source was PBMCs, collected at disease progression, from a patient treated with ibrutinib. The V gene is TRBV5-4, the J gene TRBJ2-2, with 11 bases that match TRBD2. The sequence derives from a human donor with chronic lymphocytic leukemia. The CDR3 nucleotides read TGTGCCAGCAGCTTGGCTAGCGGGGGGCCAGGCGGGGAGCTGTTTTTT. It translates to CASSLASGGPGGELFF.